This TCR beta chain was recovered during a study of control samples from healthy donors and cancer patients. TCRdb's table, derived via immunoSEQ multiplex PCR, lists solely in-frame clones and lacks some. The sample yields 85,000 to 90,000 clones, less than 90% seen once. V was pared by 2 bases and J by 5 bases, with 6 bases between. The CDR3 sequence is 12 residues long. The germline CDR1 and CDR2 sequences are SGHTA and FQGNSA. Specimen: PBMCs. V usage is TRBV7-2 and J usage is TRBJ1-1; D uncertain. The TCR was taken from a woman aged 50 to 60 with colorectal cancer. The CDR3 sequence: CASSLWATEAFF. The CDR3 bases are TGTGCCAGCAGCTTATGGGCGACTGAAGCTTTCTTT.